These T cell receptor beta chains were read from a single sample in a study of T cell responses to AZD1222 COVID-19 vaccine. Here immunoSEQ multiplex PCR was the method, and the copy in TCRdb shows in-frame clones only, minus some. The sample gives approximately 120,000 clones, 85% to 90% of which show up once; 11% is in the top ten. The material was peripheral blood, obtained on day 0 of MenACWY control vaccination. The receptors were gathered from an adult in good health. Each CDR3 is given without its conserved first and last residue.

V gene: TRBV7-2; J gene: TRBJ1-6; CDR3 protein: ASSLEVGKGSPLH
V gene: TRBV6-1; J gene: TRBJ2-3; CDR3 protein: ASSEARSSGTFTDTQY
V gene: TRBV9; J gene: TRBJ2-1; CDR3 protein: ASSVTGTSGSEQF
V gene: TRBV5-1; J gene: TRBJ2-1; CDR3 protein: ASSLDRLAESSYNEQF
V gene: TRBV10-2; J gene: TRBJ2-7; CDR3 protein: ASSESTSGNRISEQY
V gene: TRBV12-3/TRBV12-4; J gene: TRBJ1-1; CDR3 protein: ASSLRLITEAF
V gene: TRBV7-9; J gene: TRBJ2-1; CDR3 protein: ASSPGTSGYYNEQF
V gene: TRBV30; J gene: TRBJ1-2; CDR3 protein: AWSGGYGYT
V gene: TRBV12-3/TRBV12-4; J gene: TRBJ2-4; CDR3 protein: ASSTQQGDIQY
V gene: TRBV5-6; J gene: TRBJ1-2; CDR3 protein: ASSLGGFVIPNYGYT
V gene: TRBV30; J gene: TRBJ2-3; CDR3 protein: AWRSSGLAADTQY
V gene: TRBV30; J gene: TRBJ1-2; CDR3 protein: AWANPRRNNYGYT
V gene: TRBV7-2; J gene: TRBJ2-1; CDR3 protein: ASSLRGAVGSSNEQF
V gene: TRBV7-2; J gene: TRBJ1-2; CDR3 protein: ASSFIGRDGYT
V gene: TRBV10-3; J gene: TRBJ1-5; CDR3 protein: ASSLGGDQPQH
V gene: TRBV3-1/TRBV3-2; J gene: TRBJ1-1; CDR3 protein: ASSLGDEAF
V gene: TRBV6-5; J gene: TRBJ2-1; CDR3 protein: ASSLTSGSSEQF
V gene: TRBV7-9; J gene: TRBJ2-1; CDR3 protein: ASSLSPSGSYNEQF
V gene: TRBV6-5; J gene: TRBJ2-3; CDR3 protein: ASSYSYGDRDTQY
V gene: TRBV12-3/TRBV12-4; J gene: TRBJ1-1; CDR3 protein: ASTPGGTEAF
V gene: TRBV2; J gene: TRBJ2-2; CDR3 protein: ASSERTGVVTGELF
V gene: TRBV2; J gene: TRBJ1-1; CDR3 protein: ASTGFLTGRNTEAF
V gene: TRBV7-9; J gene: TRBJ1-1; CDR3 protein: ASSGRGGFGTEAF
V gene: TRBV4-1; J gene: TRBJ2-7; CDR3 protein: ASSQGPGTYEQY
V gene: TRBV20-1; J gene: TRBJ2-3; CDR3 protein: SASRGVRTSGTDTQY
V gene: TRBV30; J gene: TRBJ2-3; CDR3 protein: AWSSTSGKSDTQY
V gene: TRBV11-3; J gene: TRBJ1-1; CDR3 protein: ASSLDRRTEAF
V gene: TRBV9; J gene: TRBJ2-1; CDR3 protein: ASSVQPMAEQF
V gene: TRBV7-2; J gene: TRBJ2-1; CDR3 protein: ASSPRTSRRNEQF
V gene: TRBV10-3; J gene: TRBJ1-3; CDR3 protein: AISESPGGNTIY
V gene: TRBV7-7; J gene: TRBJ2-5; CDR3 protein: ASSLASGRGGETQY
V gene: TRBV23-1; J gene: TRBJ1-5; CDR3 protein: ASSQSQGNQPQH
V gene: TRBV7-9; J gene: TRBJ2-7; CDR3 protein: ASSPTGNYEQY
V gene: TRBV7-9; J gene: TRBJ2-7; CDR3 protein: ASKMSGGSYEQY
V gene: TRBV30; J gene: TRBJ1-1; CDR3 protein: AWGRQNTEAF
V gene: TRBV5-8; J gene: TRBJ1-5; CDR3 protein: ASSSQGAASSNQPQH
V gene: TRBV7-9; J gene: TRBJ1-3; CDR3 protein: ASSLLATGNTIY
V gene: TRBV7-2; J gene: TRBJ2-4; CDR3 protein: ASSLVHQREGAKNIQY
V gene: TRBV29-1; J gene: TRBJ1-2; CDR3 protein: SVEEPTNYGYT
V gene: TRBV20-1; J gene: TRBJ2-1; CDR3 protein: SASRLAGGPYNEQF
V gene: TRBV7-2; J gene: TRBJ2-5; CDR3 protein: ASSPGRLAGSETQY
V gene: TRBV7-2; J gene: TRBJ1-5; CDR3 protein: ASSSVSNQPQH
V gene: TRBV5-4; J gene: TRBJ1-3; CDR3 protein: ASSPDARSGNTIY
V gene: TRBV13; J gene: TRBJ1-4; CDR3 protein: ASSWDRGPEKLF
V gene: TRBV24-1; J gene: TRBJ2-3; CDR3 protein: ATGDSASTDTQY
V gene: TRBV11-3; J gene: TRBJ2-5; CDR3 protein: ASSSRGGGETQY
V gene: TRBV5-1; J gene: TRBJ1-2; CDR3 protein: ASSPDGANYGYT
V gene: TRBV6-5; J gene: TRBJ2-5; CDR3 protein: ASRLPGGETQY
V gene: TRBV11-3; J gene: TRBJ2-1; CDR3 protein: ASSSGQAYNEQF
V gene: TRBV11-2; J gene: TRBJ2-1; CDR3 protein: ASSLTGRGDTEQF
V gene: TRBV6-2/TRBV6-3; J gene: TRBJ1-1; CDR3 protein: ASSSSGTGRGEAF
V gene: TRBV27; J gene: TRBJ2-5; CDR3 protein: ASREYNQETQY
V gene: TRBV4-2; J gene: TRBJ2-1; CDR3 protein: ASSHPTSGSGNEQF
V gene: TRBV13; J gene: TRBJ1-3; CDR3 protein: ASSSRTGGVEITIY
V gene: TRBV10-3; J gene: TRBJ2-1; CDR3 protein: AISEMREQF